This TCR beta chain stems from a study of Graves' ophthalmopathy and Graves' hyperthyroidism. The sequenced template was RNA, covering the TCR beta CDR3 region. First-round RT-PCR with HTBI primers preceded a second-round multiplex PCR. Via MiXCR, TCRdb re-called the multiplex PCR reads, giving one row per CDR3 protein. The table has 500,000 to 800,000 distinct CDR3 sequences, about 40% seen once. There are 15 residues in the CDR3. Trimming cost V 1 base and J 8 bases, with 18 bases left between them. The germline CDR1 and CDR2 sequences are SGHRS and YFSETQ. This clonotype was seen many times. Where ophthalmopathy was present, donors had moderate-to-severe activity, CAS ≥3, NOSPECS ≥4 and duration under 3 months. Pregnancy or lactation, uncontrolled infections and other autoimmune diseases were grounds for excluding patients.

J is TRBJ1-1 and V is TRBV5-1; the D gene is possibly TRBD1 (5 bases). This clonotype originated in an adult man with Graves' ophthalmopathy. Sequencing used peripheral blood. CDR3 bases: TGCGCCAGCAGCTTGACGCGGACACAGGCAGGGGAAGCTTTCTTT. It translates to CASSLTRTQAGEAFF. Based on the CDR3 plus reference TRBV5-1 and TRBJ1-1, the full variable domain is KAGVTQTPRYLIKTRGQQVTLSCSPISGHRSVSWYQQTPGQGLQFLFEYFSETQRNKGNFPGRFSGRQFSNSRSEMNVSTLELGDSALYLCASSLTRTQAGEAFFGQGTRLTVV.